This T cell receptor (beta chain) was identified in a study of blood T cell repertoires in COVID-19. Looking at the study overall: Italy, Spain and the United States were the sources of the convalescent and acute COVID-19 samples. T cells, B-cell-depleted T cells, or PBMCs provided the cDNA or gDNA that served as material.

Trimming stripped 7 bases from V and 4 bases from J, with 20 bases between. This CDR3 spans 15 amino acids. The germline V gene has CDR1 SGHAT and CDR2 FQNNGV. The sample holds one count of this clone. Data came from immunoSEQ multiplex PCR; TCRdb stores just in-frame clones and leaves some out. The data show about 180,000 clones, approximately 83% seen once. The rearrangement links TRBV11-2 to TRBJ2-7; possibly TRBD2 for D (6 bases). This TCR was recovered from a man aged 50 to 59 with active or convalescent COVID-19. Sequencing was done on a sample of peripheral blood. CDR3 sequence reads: CASNREALGRYEQYF. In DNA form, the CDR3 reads TGTGCCAGCAACCGAGAGGCCCTAGGGAGGTACGAGCAGTACTTC.